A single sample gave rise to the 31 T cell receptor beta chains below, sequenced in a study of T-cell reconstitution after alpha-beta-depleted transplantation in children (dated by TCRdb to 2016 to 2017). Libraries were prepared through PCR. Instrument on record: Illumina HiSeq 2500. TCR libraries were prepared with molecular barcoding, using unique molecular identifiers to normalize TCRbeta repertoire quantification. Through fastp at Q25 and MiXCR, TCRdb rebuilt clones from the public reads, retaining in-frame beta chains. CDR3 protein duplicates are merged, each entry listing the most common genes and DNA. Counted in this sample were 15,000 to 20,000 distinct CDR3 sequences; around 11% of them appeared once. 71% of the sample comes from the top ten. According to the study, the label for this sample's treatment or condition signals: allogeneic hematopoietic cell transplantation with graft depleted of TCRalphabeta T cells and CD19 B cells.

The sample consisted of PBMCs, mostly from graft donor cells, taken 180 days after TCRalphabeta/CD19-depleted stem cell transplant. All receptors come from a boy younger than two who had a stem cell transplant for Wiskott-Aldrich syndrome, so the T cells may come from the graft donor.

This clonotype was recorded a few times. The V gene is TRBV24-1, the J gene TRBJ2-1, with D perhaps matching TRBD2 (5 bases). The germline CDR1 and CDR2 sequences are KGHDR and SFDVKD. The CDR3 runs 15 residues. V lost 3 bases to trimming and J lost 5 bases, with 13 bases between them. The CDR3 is CATSDRKRPHNEQFF. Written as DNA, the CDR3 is TGTGCCACCAGTGATCGAAAGCGGCCGCACAATGAGCAGTTCTTC.

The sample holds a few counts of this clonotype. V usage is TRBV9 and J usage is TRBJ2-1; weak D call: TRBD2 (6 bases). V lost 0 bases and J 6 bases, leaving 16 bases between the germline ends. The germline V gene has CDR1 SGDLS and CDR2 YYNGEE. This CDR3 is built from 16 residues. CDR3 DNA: TGTGCCAGCAGCGTAGGGTCCCTAGCGAGGGGCAATGAGCAGTTCTTC. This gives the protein CASSVGSLARGNEQFF.

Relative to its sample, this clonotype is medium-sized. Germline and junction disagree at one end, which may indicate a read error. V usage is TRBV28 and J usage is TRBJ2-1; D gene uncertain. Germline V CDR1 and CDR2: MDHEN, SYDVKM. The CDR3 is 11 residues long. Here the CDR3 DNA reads TGTGCCAGCGGAATGTACAGTGAGCAGTTCTTC. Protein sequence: CASGMYSEQFF.

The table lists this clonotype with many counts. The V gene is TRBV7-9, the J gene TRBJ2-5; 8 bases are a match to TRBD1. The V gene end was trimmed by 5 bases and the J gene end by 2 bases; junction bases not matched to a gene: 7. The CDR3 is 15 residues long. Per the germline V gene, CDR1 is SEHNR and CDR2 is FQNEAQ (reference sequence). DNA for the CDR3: TGTGCCAGCAGCGGCGGGACAGGTGGACAAGAGACCCAGTACTTC. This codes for CASSGGTGGQETQYF.

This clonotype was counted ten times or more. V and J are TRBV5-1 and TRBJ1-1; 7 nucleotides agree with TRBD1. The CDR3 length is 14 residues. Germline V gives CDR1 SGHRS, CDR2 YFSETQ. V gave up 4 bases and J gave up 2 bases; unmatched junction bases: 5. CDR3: CASSPGTANTEAFF. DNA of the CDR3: TGCGCCAGCAGCCCAGGGACAGCTAACACTGAAGCTTTCTTT.

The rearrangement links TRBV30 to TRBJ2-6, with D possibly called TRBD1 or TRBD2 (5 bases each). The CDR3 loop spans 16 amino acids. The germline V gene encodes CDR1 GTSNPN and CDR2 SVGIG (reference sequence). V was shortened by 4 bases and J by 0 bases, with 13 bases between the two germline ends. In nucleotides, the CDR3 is TGTGCCTGGAATCCGGGACCGCGCTCTGGGGCCAACGTCCTGACTTTC. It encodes CAWNPGPRSGANVLTF.

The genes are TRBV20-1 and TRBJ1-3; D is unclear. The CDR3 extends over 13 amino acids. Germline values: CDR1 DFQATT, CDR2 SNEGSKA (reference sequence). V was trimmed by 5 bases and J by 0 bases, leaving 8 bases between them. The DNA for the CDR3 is TGCAGTGCTCCCCGGGACTCTGGAAACACCATATATTTT. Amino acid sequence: CSAPRDSGNTIYF.

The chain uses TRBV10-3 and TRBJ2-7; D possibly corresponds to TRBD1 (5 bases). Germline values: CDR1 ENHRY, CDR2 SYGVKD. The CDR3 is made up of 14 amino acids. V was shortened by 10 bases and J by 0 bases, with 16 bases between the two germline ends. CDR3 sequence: CATRTSISSYEQYF. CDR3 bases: TGTGCCACCCGGACAAGCATCTCCTCCTACGAGCAGTACTTC.

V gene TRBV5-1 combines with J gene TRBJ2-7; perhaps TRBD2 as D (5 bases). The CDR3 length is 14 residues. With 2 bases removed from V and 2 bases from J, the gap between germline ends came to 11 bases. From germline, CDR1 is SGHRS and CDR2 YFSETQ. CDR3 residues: CASSFEGLTYEQYF. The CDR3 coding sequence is TGCGCCAGCAGCTTCGAGGGATTGACCTACGAGCAGTACTTC. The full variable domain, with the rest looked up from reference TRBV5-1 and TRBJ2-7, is KAGVTQTPRYLIKTRGQQVTLSCSPISGHRSVSWYQQTPGQGLQFLFEYFSETQRNKGNFPGRFSGRQFSNSRSEMNVSTLELGDSALYLCASSFEGLTYEQYFGPGTRLTVT.

This CDR3 reads CAWNKQGVLMYEQYF. The CDR3 DNA is TGTGCCTGGAATAAACAGGGGGTTTTGATGTACGAGCAGTACTTC. The chain joins TRBV30 to TRBJ2-7; 8 nucleotides agree with TRBD1. With V trimmed by 4 bases and J by 4 bases, 12 bases remained unmatched. Germline CDR1 reads GTSNPN; CDR2 reads SVGIG (reference sequence). The CDR3 consists of 15 residues.

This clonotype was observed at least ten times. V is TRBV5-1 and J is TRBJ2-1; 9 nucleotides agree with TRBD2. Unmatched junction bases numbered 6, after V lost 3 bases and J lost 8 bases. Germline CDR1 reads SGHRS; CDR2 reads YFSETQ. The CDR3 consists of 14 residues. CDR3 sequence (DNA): TGCGCCAGCAGCTGGCAGCGGGAGGTTCATGAGCAGTTCTTC. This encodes CASSWQREVHEQFF.

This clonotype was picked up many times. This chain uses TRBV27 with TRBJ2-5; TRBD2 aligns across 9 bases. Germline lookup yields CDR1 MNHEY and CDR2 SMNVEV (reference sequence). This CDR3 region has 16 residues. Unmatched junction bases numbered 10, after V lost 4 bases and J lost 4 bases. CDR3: CASSYDVPAGGETQYF. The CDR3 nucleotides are TGTGCCAGCAGTTACGACGTCCCAGCGGGGGGAGAGACCCAGTACTTC.

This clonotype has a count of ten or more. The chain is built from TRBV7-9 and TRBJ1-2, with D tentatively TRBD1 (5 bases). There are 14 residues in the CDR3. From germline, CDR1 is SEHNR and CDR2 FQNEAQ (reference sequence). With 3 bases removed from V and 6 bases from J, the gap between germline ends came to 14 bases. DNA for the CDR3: TGTGCCAGCAGCTTTTGGGGGGAGGTAGATGGCTACACCTTC. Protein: CASSFWGEVDGYTF.

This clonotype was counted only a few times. DNA for the CDR3: TGTGCCAGCTCACCAAGGACGGGGGAAAGAATCTACACCTTC. Translating gives CASSPRTGERIYTF. The chain combines TRBV18 with TRBJ1-2; weak D call: TRBD1 (5 bases). There are 14 residues in the CDR3. V lost 2 bases and J 10 bases, leaving 17 bases between the germline ends. Looked up from germline, CDR1 is KGHSH and CDR2 is LQKENI.

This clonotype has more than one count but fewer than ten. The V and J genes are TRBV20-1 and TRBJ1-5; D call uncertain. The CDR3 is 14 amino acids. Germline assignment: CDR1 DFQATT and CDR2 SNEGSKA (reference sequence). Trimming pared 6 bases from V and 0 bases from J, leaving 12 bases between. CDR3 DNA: TGCAGTGCGCCAATCTCGGGTAGCAATCAGCCCCAGCATTTT. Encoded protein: CSAPISGSNQPQHF.

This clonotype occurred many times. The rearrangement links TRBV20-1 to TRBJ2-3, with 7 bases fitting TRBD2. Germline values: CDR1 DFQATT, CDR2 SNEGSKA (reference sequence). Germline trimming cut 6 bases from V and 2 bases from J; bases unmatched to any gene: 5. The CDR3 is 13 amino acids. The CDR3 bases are TGCAGTGCCTCGCTAGCGGACACAGATACGCAGTATTTT. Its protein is CSASLADTDTQYF.

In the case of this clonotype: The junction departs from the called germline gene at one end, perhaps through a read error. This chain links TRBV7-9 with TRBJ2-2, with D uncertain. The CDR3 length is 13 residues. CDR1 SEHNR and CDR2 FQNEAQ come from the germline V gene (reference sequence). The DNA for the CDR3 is TGTGCCATCAGCCCCAGGCTCCTCTGGGAGCTGTTTTTT. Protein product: CAISPRLLWELFF.

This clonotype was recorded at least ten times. The CDR3 region is CASSVGPDKSYEQYF. For the CDR3, the DNA is TGTGCCAGCAGCGTAGGCCCAGATAAGTCCTACGAGCAGTACTTC. The rearrangement joins TRBV9 to TRBJ2-7; D is ambiguous. CDR1 and CDR2 from the germline V gene are SGDLS and YYNGEE. The CDR3 is 15 residues long. Trimming stripped 0 bases from V and 1 base from J, with 11 bases between.

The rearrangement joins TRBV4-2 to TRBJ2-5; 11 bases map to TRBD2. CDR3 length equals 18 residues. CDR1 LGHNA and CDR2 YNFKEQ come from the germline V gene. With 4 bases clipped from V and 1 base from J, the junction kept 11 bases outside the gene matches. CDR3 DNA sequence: TGTGCCAGCAGCCGCGGGACTAGCGGATCCGAACTCCAAGAGACCCAGTACTTC. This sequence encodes CASSRGTSGSELQETQYF.

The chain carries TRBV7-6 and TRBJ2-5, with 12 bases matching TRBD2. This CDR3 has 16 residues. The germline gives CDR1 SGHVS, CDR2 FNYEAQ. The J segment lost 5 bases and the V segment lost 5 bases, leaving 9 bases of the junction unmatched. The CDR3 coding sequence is TGTGCCAGCAGCAAGTCTAGCGGGAGGGCCGGGGAGACCCAGTACTTC. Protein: CASSKSSGRAGETQYF. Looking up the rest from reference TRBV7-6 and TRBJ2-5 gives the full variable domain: GAGVSQSPRYKVTKRGQDVALRCDPISGHVSLYWYRQALGQGPEFLTYFNYEAQQDKSGLPNDRFSAERPEGSISTLTIQRTEQRDSAMYRCASSKSSGRAGETQYFGPGTRLLVL.

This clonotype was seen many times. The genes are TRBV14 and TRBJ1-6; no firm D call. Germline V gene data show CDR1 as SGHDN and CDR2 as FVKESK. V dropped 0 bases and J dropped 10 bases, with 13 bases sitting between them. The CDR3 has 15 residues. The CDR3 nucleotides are TGTGCCAGCAGCCAAGATCTAGGTGTAACGTCACCCCTCCACTTT. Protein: CASSQDLGVTSPLHF.

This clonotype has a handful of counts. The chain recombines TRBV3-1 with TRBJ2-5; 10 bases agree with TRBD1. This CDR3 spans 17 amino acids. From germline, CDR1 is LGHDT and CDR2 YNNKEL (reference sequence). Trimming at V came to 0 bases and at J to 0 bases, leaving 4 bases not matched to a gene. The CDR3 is CASSQDGTGAHQETQYF. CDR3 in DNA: TGTGCCAGCAGCCAAGACGGGACAGGGGCCCACCAAGAGACCCAGTACTTC.

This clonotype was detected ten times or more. CDR3 in amino acids: CASSGLSYEQYF. CDR3 bases: TGTGCCAGCAGTGGCCTGAGCTACGAGCAGTACTTC. The rearrangement joins TRBV6-1 to TRBJ2-7; D gene uncertain. Trimming stripped 4 bases from V and 3 bases from J, with 7 bases between. The CDR3 has 12 amino acids. Per the germline V gene, CDR1 is MNHNS and CDR2 is SASEGT.

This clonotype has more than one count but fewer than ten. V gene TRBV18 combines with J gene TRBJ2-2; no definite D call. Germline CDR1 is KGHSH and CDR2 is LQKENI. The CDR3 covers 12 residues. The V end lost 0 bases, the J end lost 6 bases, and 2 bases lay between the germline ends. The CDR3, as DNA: TGTGCCAGCTCACCACCGGCCGGGGAGCTGTTTTTT. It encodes CASSPPAGELFF.

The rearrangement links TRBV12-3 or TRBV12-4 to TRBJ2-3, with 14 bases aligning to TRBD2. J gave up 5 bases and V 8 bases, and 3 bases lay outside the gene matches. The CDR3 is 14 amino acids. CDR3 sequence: CASGLAGGKDTQYF. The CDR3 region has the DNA TGTGCCAGCGGACTAGCGGGGGGTAAAGATACGCAGTATTTT.

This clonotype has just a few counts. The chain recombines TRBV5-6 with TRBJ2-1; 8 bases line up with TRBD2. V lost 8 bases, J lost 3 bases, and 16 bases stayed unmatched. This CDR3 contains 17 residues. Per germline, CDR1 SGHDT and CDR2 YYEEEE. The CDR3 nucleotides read TGTGCCAGGGCCCCAGGGAGCGGGAGCTCAAACTACAATGAGCAGTTCTTC. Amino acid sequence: CARAPGSGSSNYNEQFF.

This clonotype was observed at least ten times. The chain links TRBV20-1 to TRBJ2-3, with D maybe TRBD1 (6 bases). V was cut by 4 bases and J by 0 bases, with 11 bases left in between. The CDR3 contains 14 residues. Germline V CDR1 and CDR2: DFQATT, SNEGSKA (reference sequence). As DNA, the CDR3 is TGCAGTGCTATCGACAGGATTAGCACAGATACGCAGTATTTT. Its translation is CSAIDRISTDTQYF.

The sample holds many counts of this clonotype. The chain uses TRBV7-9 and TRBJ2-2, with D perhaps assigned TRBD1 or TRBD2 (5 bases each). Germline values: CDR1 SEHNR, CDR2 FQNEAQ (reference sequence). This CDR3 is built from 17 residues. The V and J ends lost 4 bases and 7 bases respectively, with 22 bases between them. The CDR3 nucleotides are TGTGCCAGCAGCTCCTTGGGACGGGATAGGTCAGGCGGGGAGCTGTTTTTT. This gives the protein CASSSLGRDRSGGELFF.

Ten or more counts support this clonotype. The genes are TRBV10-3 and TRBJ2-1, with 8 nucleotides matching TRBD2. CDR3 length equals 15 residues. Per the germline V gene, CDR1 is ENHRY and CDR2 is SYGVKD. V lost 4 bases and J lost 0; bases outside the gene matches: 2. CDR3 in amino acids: CAISVGTSSYNEQFF. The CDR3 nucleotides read TGTGCCATCAGTGTCGGGACTAGCTCCTACAATGAGCAGTTCTTC.

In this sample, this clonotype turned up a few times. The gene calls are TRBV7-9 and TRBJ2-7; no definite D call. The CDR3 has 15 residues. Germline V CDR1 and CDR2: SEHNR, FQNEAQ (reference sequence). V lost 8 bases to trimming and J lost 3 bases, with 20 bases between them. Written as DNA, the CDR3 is TGTGCCAGCGCGACTCGTGGCGGAGAGCTCTACGAGCAGTACTTC. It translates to CASATRGGELYEQYF.

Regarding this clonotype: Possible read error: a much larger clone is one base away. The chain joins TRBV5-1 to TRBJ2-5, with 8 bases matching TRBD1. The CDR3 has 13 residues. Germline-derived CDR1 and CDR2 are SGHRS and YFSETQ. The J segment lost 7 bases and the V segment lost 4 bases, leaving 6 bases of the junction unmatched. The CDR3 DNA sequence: TGCGCCAGCAGCGTCGGACAGGGCGGGACCCAGTACTTC. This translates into CASSVGQGGTQYF. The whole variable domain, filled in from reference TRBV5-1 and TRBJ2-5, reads KAGVTQTPRYLIKTRGQQVTLSCSPISGHRSVSWYQQTPGQGLQFLFEYFSETQRNKGNFPGRFSGRQFSNSRSEMNVSTLELGDSALYLCASSVGQGGTQYFGPGTRLLVL.